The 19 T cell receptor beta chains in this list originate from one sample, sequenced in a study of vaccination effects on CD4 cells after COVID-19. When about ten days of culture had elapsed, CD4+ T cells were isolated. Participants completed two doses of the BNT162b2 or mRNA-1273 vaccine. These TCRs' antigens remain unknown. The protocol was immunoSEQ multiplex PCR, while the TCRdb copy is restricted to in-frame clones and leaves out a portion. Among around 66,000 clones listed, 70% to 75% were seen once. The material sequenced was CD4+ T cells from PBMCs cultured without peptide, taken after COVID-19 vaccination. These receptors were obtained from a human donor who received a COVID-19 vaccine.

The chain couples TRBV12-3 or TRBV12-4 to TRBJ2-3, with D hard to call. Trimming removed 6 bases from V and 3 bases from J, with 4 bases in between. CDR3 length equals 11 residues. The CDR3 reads CASSQTDTQYF. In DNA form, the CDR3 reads TGTGCCAGCAGCCAAACAGATACGCAGTATTTT.

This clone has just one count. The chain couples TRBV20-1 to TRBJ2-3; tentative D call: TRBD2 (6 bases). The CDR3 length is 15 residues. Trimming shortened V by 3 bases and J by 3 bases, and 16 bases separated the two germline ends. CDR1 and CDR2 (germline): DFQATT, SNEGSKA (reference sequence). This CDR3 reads CSASLGAEGTDTQYF. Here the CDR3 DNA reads TGCAGTGCTAGTCTGGGAGCGGAGGGGACAGATACGCAGTATTTT.

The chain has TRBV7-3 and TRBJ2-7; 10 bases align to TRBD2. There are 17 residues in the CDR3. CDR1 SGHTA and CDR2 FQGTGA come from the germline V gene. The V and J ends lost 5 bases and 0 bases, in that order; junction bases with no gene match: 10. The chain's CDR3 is CASSPRGPSGGSYEQYV. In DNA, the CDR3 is TGTGCCAGCAGCCCCCGGGGCCCTAGCGGGGGCTCCTACGAGCAGTACGTC.

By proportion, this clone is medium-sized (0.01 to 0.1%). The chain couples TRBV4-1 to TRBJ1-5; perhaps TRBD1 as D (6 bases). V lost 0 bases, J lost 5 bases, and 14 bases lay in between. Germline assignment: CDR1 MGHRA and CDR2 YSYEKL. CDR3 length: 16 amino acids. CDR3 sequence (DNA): TGCGCCAGCAGCCAAGATGGATCACAGGGATATCAGCCCCAGCATTTT. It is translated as CASSQDGSQGYQPQHF.

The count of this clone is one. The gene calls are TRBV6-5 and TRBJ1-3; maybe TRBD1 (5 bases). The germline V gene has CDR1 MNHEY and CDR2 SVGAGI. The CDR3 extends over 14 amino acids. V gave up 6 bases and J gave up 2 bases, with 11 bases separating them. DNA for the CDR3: TGTGCCAGCAGACGGGGCAGTACTGGAAACACCATATATTTT. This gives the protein CASRRGSTGNTIYF.

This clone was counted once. CDR3 coding DNA: TGTGCCAGCAGCAACCGCGGGGGGGCGGGGACAGATACGCAGTATTTT. Translation gives CASSNRGGAGTDTQYF. The chain couples TRBV7-3 to TRBJ2-3; 9 positions agree with TRBD2. The CDR3 has 16 amino acids. With 5 bases clipped from V and 3 bases from J, the junction kept 9 bases outside the gene matches. Per germline, CDR1 SGHTA and CDR2 FQGTGA.

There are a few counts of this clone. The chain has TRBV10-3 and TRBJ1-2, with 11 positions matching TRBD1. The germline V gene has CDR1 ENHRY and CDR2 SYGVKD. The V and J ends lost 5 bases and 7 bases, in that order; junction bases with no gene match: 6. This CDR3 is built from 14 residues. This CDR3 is CAISRDRGSRGYTF. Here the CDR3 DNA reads TGTGCCATCAGTCGGGACAGGGGGAGCCGTGGCTACACCTTC.

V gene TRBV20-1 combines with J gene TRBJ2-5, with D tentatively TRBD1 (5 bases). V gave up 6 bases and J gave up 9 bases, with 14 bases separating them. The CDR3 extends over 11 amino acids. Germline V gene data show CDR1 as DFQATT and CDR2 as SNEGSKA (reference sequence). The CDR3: CSATRALPQYF. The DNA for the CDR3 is TGCAGTGCGACCAGGGCCCTTCCCCAGTACTTC.

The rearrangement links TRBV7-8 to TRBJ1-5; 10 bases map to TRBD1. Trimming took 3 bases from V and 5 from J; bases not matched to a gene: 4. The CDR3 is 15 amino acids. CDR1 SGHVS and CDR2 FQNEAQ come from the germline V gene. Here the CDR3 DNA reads TGTGCCAGCAGCTTGGACAGGGGGAATTATCAGCCCCAGCATTTT. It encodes CASSLDRGNYQPQHF.

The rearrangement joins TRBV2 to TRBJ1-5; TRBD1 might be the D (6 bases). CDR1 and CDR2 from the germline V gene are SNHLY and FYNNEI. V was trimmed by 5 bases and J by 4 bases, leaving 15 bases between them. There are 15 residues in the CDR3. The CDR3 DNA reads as TGTGCCAGCAGTAGACAGACAGGAATTAATCAGCCCCAGCATTTT. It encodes CASSRQTGINQPQHF.

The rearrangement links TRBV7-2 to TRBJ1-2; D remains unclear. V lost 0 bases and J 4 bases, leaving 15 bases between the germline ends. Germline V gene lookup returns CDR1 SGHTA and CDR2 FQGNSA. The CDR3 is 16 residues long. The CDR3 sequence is CASSLALNVPLYGYTF. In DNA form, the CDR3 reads TGTGCCAGCAGCTTAGCGTTGAACGTTCCTCTCTATGGCTACACCTTC. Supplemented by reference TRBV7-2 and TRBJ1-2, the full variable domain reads GAGVSQSPSNKVTEKGKDVELRCDPISGHTALYWYRQSLGQGLEFLIYFQGNSAPDKSGLPSDRFSAERTGGSVSTLTIQRTQQEDSAVYLCASSLALNVPLYGYTFGSGTRLTVV.

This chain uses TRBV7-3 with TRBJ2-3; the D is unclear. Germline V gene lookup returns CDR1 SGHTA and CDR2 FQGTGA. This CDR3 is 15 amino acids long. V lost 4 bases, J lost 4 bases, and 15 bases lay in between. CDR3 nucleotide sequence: TGTGCCAGCAGCTCTCAGCCGGCAGCCTCAGATACGCAGTATTTT. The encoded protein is CASSSQPAASDTQYF.

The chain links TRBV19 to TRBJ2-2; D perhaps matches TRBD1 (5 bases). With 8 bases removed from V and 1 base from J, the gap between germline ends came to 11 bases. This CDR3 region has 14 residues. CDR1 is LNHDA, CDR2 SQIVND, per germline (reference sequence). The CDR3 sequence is CASRRQWNTGELFF. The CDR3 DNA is TGTGCCAGTCGCCGACAGTGGAACACCGGGGAGCTGTTTTTT.

DNA of the CDR3: TGTGCCAGCAGAAAAAAGGATGCGGGGGGGGGAGATACGCAGTATTTT. Protein sequence: CASRKKDAGGGDTQYF. The chain links TRBV4-2 to TRBJ2-3, with 9 bases matching TRBD2. The germline CDR1 and CDR2 sequences are LGHNA and YNFKEQ. Trimming at V came to 6 bases and at J to 5 bases, leaving 12 bases not matched to a gene. The CDR3 is 16 amino acids.

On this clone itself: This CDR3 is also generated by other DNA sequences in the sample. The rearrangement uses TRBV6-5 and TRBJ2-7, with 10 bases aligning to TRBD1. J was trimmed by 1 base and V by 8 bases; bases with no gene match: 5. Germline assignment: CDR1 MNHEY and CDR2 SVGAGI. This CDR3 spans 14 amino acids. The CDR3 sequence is CASRRGQGSYEQYV. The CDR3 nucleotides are TGTGCCAGCCGGCGGGGACAGGGGTCCTACGAGCAGTACGTC.

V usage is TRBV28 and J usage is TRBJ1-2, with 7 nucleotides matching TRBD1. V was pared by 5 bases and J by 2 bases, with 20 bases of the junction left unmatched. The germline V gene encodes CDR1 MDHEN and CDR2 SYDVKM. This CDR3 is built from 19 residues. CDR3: CASSLVRRGRGGVNYGYTF. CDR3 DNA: TGTGCCAGCAGTCTCGTGCGACGGGGCAGGGGGGGGGTGAACTATGGCTACACCTTC.

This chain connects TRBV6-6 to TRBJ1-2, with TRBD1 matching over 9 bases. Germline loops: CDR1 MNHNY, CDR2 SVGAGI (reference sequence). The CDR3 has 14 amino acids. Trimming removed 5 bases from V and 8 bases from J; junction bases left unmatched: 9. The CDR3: CASSRGQGVKGYTF. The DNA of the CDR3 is TGTGCCAGCAGTCGGGGACAGGGAGTGAAAGGCTACACCTTC.

CDR3 coding DNA: TGCGCCAGCAGTGAGTTCGGCGGGGCCGGGGAGACCCAGTACTTC. It translates to CASSEFGGAGETQYF. The V call is TRBV10-2, the J call TRBJ2-5; D is possibly TRBD2 (6 bases). This CDR3 contains 15 residues. V was clipped by 1 base and J by 5 bases, with 14 bases between them. The germline V gene has CDR1 WSHSY and CDR2 SAAADI.

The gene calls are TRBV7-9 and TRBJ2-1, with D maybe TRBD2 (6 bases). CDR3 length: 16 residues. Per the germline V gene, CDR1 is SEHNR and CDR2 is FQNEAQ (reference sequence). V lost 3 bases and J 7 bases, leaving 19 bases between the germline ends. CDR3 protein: CASSFRSAGTWNEQFF. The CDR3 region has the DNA TGTGCCAGCAGCTTCAGATCGGCAGGGACTTGGAATGAGCAGTTCTTC. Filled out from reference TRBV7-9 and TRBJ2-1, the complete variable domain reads DTGVSQNPRHKITKRGQNVTFRCDPISEHNRLYWYRQTLGQGPEFLTYFQNEAQLEKSRLLSDRFSAERPKGSFSTLEIQRTEQGDSAMYLCASSFRSAGTWNEQFFGPGTRLTVL.